The next 23 T cell receptor beta chains were all read from a single sample in a study of blood T cell repertoires in COVID-19. Data came from immunoSEQ multiplex PCR; TCRdb stores just in-frame clones and leaves some out. Here the sample spans around 170,000 clones, 80% to 85% being singletons. Source material: peripheral blood. The receptors were sampled from a woman aged 70 to 79 with COVID-19, enrolled during active disease.

This chain connects TRBV4-3 to TRBJ2-3, with 7 bases identical to TRBD2. Germline trimming cut 6 bases from V and 0 bases from J; bases unmatched to any gene: 9. This CDR3 spans 16 amino acids. Germline V lookup: CDR1 LGHNA, CDR2 YSLEER. Here the CDR3 DNA reads TGCGCCAGCAGTCAGACTAGCCCCCGGAGCACAGATACGCAGTATTTT. This sequence encodes CASSQTSPRSTDTQYF.

The V gene is TRBV2, the J gene TRBJ2-1, with D perhaps TRBD2 (6 bases). Per germline, CDR1 SNHLY and CDR2 FYNNEI. Trimming stripped 8 bases from V and 8 bases from J, with 19 bases between. The CDR3 has 14 residues. DNA for the CDR3: TGTGCCAGCTTTCCACTCGCGGGGAGGTATGAGCAGTTCTTC. Translation gives CASFPLAGRYEQFF.

The rearrangement links TRBV7-2 to TRBJ2-2, with 10 bases lining up with TRBD1. The CDR3 totals 16 residues. CDR1 and CDR2 (germline): SGHTA, FQGNSA. J lost 1 base, V lost 1 base, and 0 bases had no gene match. The CDR3 DNA reads TGTGCCAGCAGCTTAGGGGACAGGGGGAACACCGGGGAGCTGTTTTTT. This gives the protein CASSLGDRGNTGELFF.

CDR3 region: CASRDREDGNTIYF. In DNA, the CDR3 is TGTGCCAGCCGGGACAGGGAAGATGGAAACACCATATATTTT. This rearrangement joins TRBV6-5 to TRBJ1-3; TRBD1 aligns across 9 bases. This CDR3 contains 14 residues. The germline gives CDR1 MNHEY, CDR2 SVGAGI. V was clipped by 8 bases and J by 3 bases; unmatched bases: 5.

The chain recombines TRBV21-1 with TRBJ2-7; the listed D gene, TRBD2, was not tested against the DNA. TRBV21-1 is reported as a pseudogene. The CDR3 loop spans 15 amino acids. This CDR3 is CASSHPPRRGYEQYF. The CDR3 DNA follows: TGTGCCAGCAGCCACCCCCCCCGCCGGGGGTACGAGCAGTACTTC.

The chain employs TRBV11-3 and TRBJ1-4; 7 bases align to TRBD1. Germline values: CDR1 SGHNT, CDR2 YENEEA. This CDR3 is built from 13 residues. The V segment lost 5 bases and the J segment 7 bases; nucleotides outside the gene matches: 4. The CDR3 nucleotides read TGTGCCAGCAGCACAGGGGCGGGTGAAAAACTGTTTTTT. It translates to CASSTGAGEKLFF.

The chain joins TRBV5-8 to TRBJ2-5; 8 bases agree with TRBD2. Germline CDR1 SGHTS, CDR2 YDEGEE. V was pared by 0 bases and J by 4 bases, with 5 bases of the junction left unmatched. This CDR3 spans 15 amino acids. The CDR3 spells CASSLVLAGVETQYF. CDR3 coding DNA: TGTGCCAGCAGCTTGGTTCTAGCGGGCGTAGAGACCCAGTACTTC. The full variable domain, completed using reference TRBV5-8 and TRBJ2-5, is EAGVTQSPTHLIKTRGQQATLRCSPISGHTSVYWYQQALGLGLQFLLWYDEGEERNRGNFPPRFSGRQFPNYSSELNVNALELEDSALYLCASSLVLAGVETQYFGPGTRLLVL.

J is TRBJ2-5 and V is TRBV4-3; 16 bases are a match to TRBD2. Trimming removed 3 bases from V and 5 bases from J; junction bases left unmatched: 3. The CDR3 extends over 16 amino acids. CDR1 and CDR2 from the germline V gene are LGHNA and YSLEER. The CDR3 DNA sequence: TGCGCCAGCAGCCAGGGACTAGCGGGAGGGGGGGAGACCCAGTACTTC. It encodes CASSQGLAGGGETQYF.

The rearrangement links TRBV12-5 to TRBJ2-7; TRBD1 is a possible D gene (6 bases). Germline CDR1 is LGHNT and CDR2 is FRNRAP. The CDR3 runs 13 residues. V lost 5 bases and J lost 2, with 10 bases in between. The CDR3 DNA is TGTGCTAGTGGTCGGACAGCCCCCTACGAGCAGTACTTC. Translation: CASGRTAPYEQYF.

This clone has just one count. The chain employs TRBV5-4 and TRBJ2-7; D perhaps matches TRBD2 (7 bases). Germline V gene lookup returns CDR1 SGHNT and CDR2 YYREEE (reference sequence). V lost 4 bases to trimming and J lost 4 bases, with 12 bases between them. CDR3 length: 13 residues. DNA of the CDR3: TGTGCCAGCAGCCGGGGAGGGGGATACGAGCAGTACTTC. This encodes CASSRGGGYEQYF.

The chain uses TRBV25-1 and TRBJ2-7, with TRBD2 matching over 13 bases. Germline assignment: CDR1 MGHDK and CDR2 SYGVNS. This CDR3 has 14 amino acids. V dropped 5 bases and J dropped 2; count of bases not matched to a gene: 0. The CDR3 nucleotides are TGTGCCAGCAGTACTAGCGGGAGGGCCTACGAGCAGTACTTC. Its protein product is CASSTSGRAYEQYF.

This chain joins TRBV30 and TRBJ1-4; D is undetermined. Per germline, CDR1 GTSNPN and CDR2 SVGIG (reference sequence). The CDR3 sequence is 15 residues long. The germline V and J ends were trimmed by 8 bases and 6 bases, with 22 bases remaining between them. The CDR3 protein is CARKERNRVDEKLFF. Written as DNA, the CDR3 is TGTGCCCGGAAAGAAAGAAATAGAGTAGATGAAAAACTGTTTTTT.

The chain has TRBV12-3 or TRBV12-4 and TRBJ1-1; TRBD1 might be the D (5 bases). The CDR3 is 13 amino acids. Trimming removed 6 bases from V and 0 bases from J, with 8 bases in between. The CDR3 DNA sequence: TGTGCCAGCAGCTTGACAGTGAACACTGAAGCTTTCTTT. It yields the protein CASSLTVNTEAFF.

The chain is built from TRBV29-1 and TRBJ1-2; no clear D gene. Germline V gene lookup returns CDR1 SQVTM and CDR2 ANQGSEA. V shed 7 bases and J shed 4 bases, with 13 bases lying between them. The CDR3 loop spans 12 amino acids. CDR3 coding DNA: TGCAGCGACACACAAAGGAGCTATGGCTACACCTTC. Translated, it gives CSDTQRSYGYTF.

This chain joins TRBV12-3 or TRBV12-4 and TRBJ2-3; no reliable D call. Trimming removed 4 bases at V and 4 bases at J, with 6 bases between. This CDR3 spans 12 amino acids. This chain's CDR3 is CASSSVADTQYF. Written as DNA, the CDR3 is TGTGCCAGCAGTTCGGTGGCAGATACGCAGTATTTT.

This chain connects TRBV29-1 to TRBJ2-2; TRBD2 agrees at 7 bases. V dropped 6 bases and J dropped 3; count of bases not matched to a gene: 10. The V gene's germline CDR1 is SQVTM and CDR2 ANQGSEA. CDR3 size: 15 residues. The CDR3 bases are TGCAGCGTCGGCAGCGGGACGATGTACACCGGGGAGCTGTTTTTT. It codes for CSVGSGTMYTGELFF.

This clone was seen more than once but under ten times. The gene calls are TRBV3-1 (or the pseudogene TRBV3-2) and TRBJ2-3, with D tentatively TRBD1 (5 bases). Germline CDR1 reads LGHDT; CDR2 reads YNNKEL (reference sequence). Trimming took off 3 bases at V and 2 bases at J, with 12 bases between the two ends. The CDR3 contains 15 residues. The CDR3 DNA sequence: TGTGCCAGCAGCCAGAGGATGGGGCTCACAGATACGCAGTATTTT. As protein: CASSQRMGLTDTQYF.

In its sample, this clone was seen once. The chain employs TRBV28 and TRBJ1-2; D remains ambiguous. The V gene lost 8 bases and the J gene lost 4 bases, with 11 bases spanning the gap. CDR1 MDHEN and CDR2 SYDVKM come from the germline V gene. The CDR3 runs 12 residues. The chain's CDR3 is CASRGVGYGYTF. Here the CDR3 DNA reads TGTGCCAGCCGGGGTGTAGGCTATGGCTACACCTTC.

V and J are TRBV19 and TRBJ2-6; D ambiguous. Trimming stripped 7 bases from V and 3 bases from J, with 13 bases between. The CDR3 totals 15 residues. Germline-derived CDR1 and CDR2 are LNHDA and SQIVND (reference sequence). In DNA, the CDR3 is TGTGCCAGTACCCCCACCCAACTTGGGGCCAACGTCCTGACTTTC. Residues: CASTPTQLGANVLTF.

About this clone itself: One end of the junction varies from germline; a read error may be responsible. The CDR3 DNA sequence: TGTGCCAGCAGTTTAGGAGTCTGGAGGGGATTATCTGAAGCTTTCTTT. It translates to CASSLGVWRGLSEAFF. V gene TRBV7-6 combines with J gene TRBJ1-1; weak D call: TRBD1 (5 bases). The germline gives CDR1 SGHVS, CDR2 FNYEAQ. The length of the CDR3 is 16 residues.

The chain carries TRBV14 and TRBJ2-7, with 7 positions matching TRBD2. Germline CDR1 reads SGHDN; CDR2 reads FVKESK. V trimming: 4 bases; J trimming: 0 bases; junction bases outside the gene matches: 3. CDR3 length: 14 residues. CDR3 nucleotides: TGTGCCAGCAGCCGGACTAGTCTCTCCTACGAGCAGTACTTC. Encoded protein: CASSRTSLSYEQYF.

V and J are TRBV28 and TRBJ1-3; D is perhaps TRBD1 (5 bases). V lost 5 bases and J 0 bases, leaving 11 bases between the germline ends. The CDR3 loop spans 15 amino acids. CDR1 and CDR2 (germline): MDHEN, SYDVKM. The CDR3 DNA sequence: TGTGCCAGCAGTCAGGACACCAACTCTGGAAACACCATATATTTT. Its protein is CASSQDTNSGNTIYF. The whole variable domain, remainder taken from reference TRBV28 and TRBJ1-3, is DVKVTQSSRYLVKRTGEKVFLECVQDMDHENMFWYRQDPGLGLRLIYFSYDVKMKEKGDIPEGYSVSREKKERFSLILESASTNQTSMYLCASSQDTNSGNTIYFGEGSWLTVV.

This clone was seen a handful of times. The genes are TRBV9 and TRBJ1-3; maybe TRBD1 (5 bases). The germline CDR1 and CDR2 sequences are SGDLS and YYNGEE. Between the trimmed V and J ends, which lost 0 bases and 4 bases, there was a span of 20 bases. The CDR3 covers 18 residues. CDR3 residues: CASSVVPPGGPGGNTIYF. CDR3 nucleotides: TGTGCCAGCAGCGTAGTACCCCCGGGGGGACCGGGAGGAAACACCATATATTTT.